The clone carrying this T cell receptor beta chain was observed a handful of times. The source of the sample is a study of blood T cell repertoires in COVID-19. Study details: Samples representing acute and convalescent COVID-19 were sourced from the United States, Italy and Spain.

The CDR3 length is 15 residues. Trimming at V came to 2 bases and at J to 9 bases, leaving 6 bases not matched to a gene. Germline loops: CDR1 KGHSH, CDR2 LQKENI. This table comes from immunoSEQ multiplex PCR, and its TCRdb copy is limited to in-frame clones, with some not included. The data show 470,000 or so clones, nearly 90% seen once. The chain employs TRBV18 and TRBJ2-1, with TRBD2 matching over 11 bases. The sample taken for sequencing was PBMCs or T cells enriched from blood (not recorded which). The TCR sequence derives from a woman younger than 30 with acute COVID-19. Here the CDR3 reads CASSPILAGVLEQFF. CDR3 coding DNA: TGTGCCAGCTCACCAATACTAGCGGGAGTTCTTGAGCAGTTCTTC.